The clone carrying this T cell receptor beta chain was observed many times. Its antigen remains unknown. The authors deemed Graves' hyperthyroidism stable absent ophthalmopathy progression within 18 months. This record belongs to a study of T cells in Graves' hyperthyroidism and ophthalmopathy. Study-level information: Peripheral blood was secured at the point of initial diagnosis, before any treatment. Overall study results and limits: Ophthalmopathy was predicted by the model a median of roughly 6.7 months ahead of onset. Blood held most thyroid clonotypes expanded above 0.001 frequency.

The CDR3 is 15 amino acids. With 2 bases clipped from V and 9 bases from J, the junction kept 7 bases outside the gene matches. Germline-derived CDR1 and CDR2 are MNHEY and SMNVEV (reference sequence). TCR beta CDR3 regions were amplified from RNA transcripts. Using the HTBI primer set, a first-round RT-PCR was run on the TCR CDR3. MiXCR, run by TCRdb on the multiplex PCR reads, gives a single entry per CDR3 protein. Of 400,000 to 500,000 distinct CDR3 sequences in the sample, roughly an eighth were seen once. The rearrangement uses TRBV27 and TRBJ2-5; 12 bases fit TRBD2. The material sequenced was blood. This receptor was taken from a woman under 30 with Graves' hyperthyroidism. DNA for the CDR3: TGTGCCAGCAGTTTACTAGCGGGGGGGAGTGAGCCCCAGTACTTC. It translates to CASSLLAGGSEPQYF.